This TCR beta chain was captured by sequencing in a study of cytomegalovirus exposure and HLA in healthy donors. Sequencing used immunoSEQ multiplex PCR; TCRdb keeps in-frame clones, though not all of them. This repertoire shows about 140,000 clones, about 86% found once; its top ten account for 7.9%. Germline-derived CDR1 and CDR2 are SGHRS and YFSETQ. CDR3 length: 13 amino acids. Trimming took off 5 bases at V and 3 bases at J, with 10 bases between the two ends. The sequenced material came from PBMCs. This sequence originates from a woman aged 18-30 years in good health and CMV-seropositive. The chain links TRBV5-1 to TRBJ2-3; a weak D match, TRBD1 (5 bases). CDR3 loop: CASSSQGTDTQYF. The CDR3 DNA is TGCGCCAGCAGTTCCCAGGGTACAGATACGCAGTATTTT.